This T cell receptor (beta chain) was captured in a study of blood T cell repertoires in COVID-19. Study-level information: Both acute and convalescent COVID-19 samples were obtained from the United States, Italy and Spain. The cDNA or gDNA used as material had been derived from T cells, B-cell-depleted T cells, or PBMCs.

In the original processing: Reference gene primer amplification gave estimated nucleated cell counts. Sequencing used immunoSEQ multiplex PCR; TCRdb keeps in-frame clones, though not all of them. Clonal size and the V and J genes are those of that table, whereas D and trimming came from the DNA. This table holds some 200,000 clones, around 83% found once. V lost 2 bases to trimming and J lost 6 bases; unmatched junction nucleotides: 6. The CDR3 is 13 residues long. CDR1 is GTSNPN, CDR2 SVGIG, per germline (reference sequence). The sequenced sample consisted of peripheral blood. This chain uses TRBV30 with TRBJ1-2, with TRBD1 matching over 7 bases. The clonotype was recovered from a woman between 40 and 55 years old with acute or convalescent COVID-19. The CDR3 loop is CAWSPGGYHGYTF. As DNA, the CDR3 is TGTGCCTGGAGTCCAGGGGGGTACCATGGCTACACCTTC.